This T cell receptor (beta chain) came from a study of T cell repertoires in cytomegalovirus infection. Whole-study context: In the study, CMV epitopes included recently identified HLA-C-restricted and well-studied HLA-B-restricted ones. A matching HLA type, together with CMV infection, was signaled by public TCR beta signatures.

From the reads, TCRdb called clonotypes with MiXCR, one entry per CDR3 protein. The sample shows hundreds of thousands of distinct CDR3 sequences, about a third of them seen only once. On this clonotype: Its target is not known. A clone one base away is much larger, so this may be a read error.

The clonotype was recovered from a human donor in good health (CMV status not recorded). Some clones in this sample may be carry-over from other donors' samples. The sample in question was cultured CD8+ T cells from PBMCs, obtained from culture after CMV antigen stimulation.

CDR3 nucleotide sequence: TGTGTCAGCAGCTTAGCGCCGACAAGTTACACTGAAGCTTTCTTT. This gives the protein CVSSLAPTSYTEAFF. The chain is built from TRBV7-2 and TRBJ1-1; no clear D gene. Germline V CDR1 and CDR2: SGHTA, FQGNSA. CDR3 length: 15 residues. Together with reference TRBV7-2 and TRBJ1-1, the CDR3 gives the full variable domain: GAGVSQSPSNKVTEKGKDVELRCDPISGHTALYWYRQSLGQGLEFLIYFQGNSAPDKSGLPSDRFSAERTGGSVSTLTIQRTQQEDSAVYLCVSSLAPTSYTEAFFGQGTRLTVV.